These T cell receptor beta chains were read from a single sample in a study of T-cell reconstitution after alpha-beta-depleted transplantation in children. MiXCR, applied by TCRdb to the PCR reads, yields one record per CDR3 protein. The sample lists around 500,000 distinct CDR3 sequences; 23% were seen once. The sample was PBMCs, mostly from graft donor cells, taken 360 days after TCRalphabeta/CD19-depleted stem cell transplant. These receptors were obtained from a boy under two years old who had a stem cell transplant for acute myeloid leukemia, so the T cells may come from the graft donor. CDR3s include the opening cysteine and the closing phenylalanine or tryptophan. D genes are given only for firm matches. Expanded clones get a size class; other rows say once, few or many, or leave the size out.

size: -; D: -; V: TRBV12-3/TRBV12-4; CDR3: CASSLAGGIGQNIQYF
size: -; D: TRBD2; V: TRBV29-1; CDR3: CSAEKRRGVLGETQYF
size: many; D: -; V: TRBV19; CDR3: CASSYYSGTYNEQFF
size: few; D: -; V: TRBV12-3/TRBV12-4; CDR3: CASTPAYNTEAFF
size: many; D: -; V: TRBV6-5; CDR3: CASSYSKAVGYGYTF
size: -; D: TRBD2; V: TRBV7-8; CDR3: CASSSHQRGDVYNEQFF
size: many; D: -; V: TRBV20-1; CDR3: CSARTGLSYEQYF
size: few; D: -; V: TRBV20-1; CDR3: CSARGWVSNTEAFF
size: -; D: -; V: TRBV12-3/TRBV12-4; CDR3: CASSLGGASGYTF
size: many; D: -; V: TRBV7-9; CDR3: CASSTPGTSNTEAFF
size: many; D: -; V: TRBV6-1; CDR3: CASSRGSGYGYTF
size: -; D: TRBD1; V: TRBV28; CDR3: CASSYRTGTWGGDGYTF
size: many; D: TRBD1; V: TRBV7-8; CDR3: CASSYPAGTGFTDTQYF
size: -; D: -; V: TRBV6-1; CDR3: CASTDDGYNEQFF
size: few; D: -; V: TRBV9; CDR3: CASSVAARPNNEQFF
size: few; D: -; V: TRBV12-3/TRBV12-4; CDR3: CASSLPSYSNQPQHF
size: -; D: -; V: TRBV15; CDR3: CATSREAFTEAFF
size: many; D: TRBD1; V: TRBV6-4; CDR3: CASSVGTANYNEQFF
size: few; D: -; V: TRBV4-2; CDR3: CASSRRQESSGANVLTF
size: -; D: -; V: TRBV6-5; CDR3: CASSYPTEGGRTDTQYF
size: -; D: TRBD2; V: TRBV20-1; CDR3: CSAEASGAYEQYF
size: many; D: -; V: TRBV28; CDR3: CASSSWDGNTGELFF
size: many; D: -; V: TRBV7-2; CDR3: CASSSDRGGKTQYF
size: few; D: -; V: TRBV20-1; CDR3: CSARGPRDIRNTGELFF
size: -; D: -; V: TRBV7-9; CDR3: CASSLFSSGANVLTF
size: -; D: -; V: TRBV19; CDR3: CASTRSRAVNTEAFF
size: few; D: -; V: TRBV12-3/TRBV12-4; CDR3: CASSFSEAYEQYF
size: -; D: -; V: TRBV6-5; CDR3: CASSYVGRITEAFF
size: -; D: -; V: TRBV21-1; CDR3: CASKPQHF
size: many; D: -; V: TRBV27; CDR3: CASSPGVRNTEAFF
size: -; D: -; V: TRBV25-1; CDR3: CASSLGRRPGELFF
size: many; D: -; V: TRBV5-1; CDR3: CASSSRDRGSYEQYF
size: many; D: -; V: TRBV7-2; CDR3: CASSLGIPRASPLHF
size: few; D: -; V: TRBV7-2; CDR3: CASSLGGVKTDTQYF
size: many; D: -; V: TRBV20-1; CDR3: CSAREGINEQFF
size: many; D: -; V: TRBV18; CDR3: CASSRNLQGASNEQFF
size: many; D: TRBD2; V: TRBV6-5; CDR3: CASSSRGGVPDTQYF
size: many; D: -; V: TRBV29-1; CDR3: CSVIRGDDAKNIQYF
size: -; D: -; V: TRBV20-1; CDR3: CSASTGAPPNSPLHF
size: many; D: -; V: TRBV7-2; CDR3: CASSLARNYGYTF
size: -; D: -; V: TRBV4-3; CDR3: CASSQSSGSGYGYTF
size: -; D: TRBD1; V: TRBV20-1; CDR3: CSAESGTGLTDTQYF
size: few; D: -; V: TRBV29-1; CDR3: CSVDDGTDTQYF
size: few; D: -; V: TRBV20-1; CDR3: CSARVPSGTRIANTGELFF
size: many; D: TRBD1; V: TRBV11-3; CDR3: CASTTGGSTEAFF
size: few; D: -; V: TRBV6-2/TRBV6-3; CDR3: CASSYRSRHTQYF
size: -; D: -; V: TRBV11-1; CDR3: CASSLEPQEETQYF
size: -; D: -; V: TRBV6-1; CDR3: CASSQTGSNYGYTF
size: few; D: -; V: TRBV29-1; CDR3: CSALGGMAGNTEAFF
size: -; D: TRBD2; V: TRBV7-2; CDR3: CASSLAGRGVQETQYF
size: -; D: -; V: TRBV7-2; CDR3: CASSFANEKLFF
size: many; D: TRBD1; V: TRBV18; CDR3: CASSPITGTGDSGNTIYF